This is a list of T cell receptor beta chains from one sample in a study of shared clonotypes between healthy human individuals. TCRdb keeps only in-frame clones here, not all; method: immunoSEQ multiplex PCR. The sample contains about 2 million clones, over 85% of which appear only once. Sequencing was done on a sample of naive CD8+ T cells sorted from blood. The receptors originated from a man between 18 and 35 years old in good health. Each CDR3 is given with its conserved first and last residue. A D gene is named only where the DNA matches it firmly. Size is stated for part of the rows, as once, few or many counts, or as a class when the clone is expanded.

size	V	J	D	DNA	CDR3
NA	TRBV14	TRBJ1-6	NA	TGTGCCAGCAGCCAAGATCTTCGACAGTATAATTCACCCCTCCACTTT	CASSQDLRQYNSPLHF
NA	TRBV2	TRBJ2-7	TRBD2	TGTGCCAGCAGTGGCAGGACTAGCGGGTCCTACGAGCAGTACTTC	CASSGRTSGSYEQYF
NA	TRBV15	TRBJ1-2	NA	TGTGCCACCAGCAGTATAGGGGGAACAAGTCGCGATGGCTACACCTTC	CATSSIGGTSRDGYTF
NA	TRBV6-5	TRBJ2-3	NA	TGTGCCAGCAGTTCGTCCGGGAGTGGTGATACGCAGTATTTT	CASSSSGSGDTQYF
NA	TRBV7-2	TRBJ2-7	NA	TGTGCCAGCAGCCCCGCCTACGAGCAGTACTTC	CASSPAYEQYF
NA	TRBV5-1	TRBJ2-7	NA	TGCGCCAGCACCGCGGACAGCCTCTTCTCCTACGAGCAGTACTTC	CASTADSLFSYEQYF
NA	TRBV13	TRBJ1-2	NA	TGTGCCAGCAGCTTAGGTTACAGGGAGAAAGATGGCTACACCTTC	CASSLGYREKDGYTF
few	TRBV5-1	TRBJ2-7	TRBD1	TGCGCCAGCAGCTTTACAGGGGATGAGCAGTACTTC	CASSFTGDEQYF
NA	TRBV4-3	TRBJ2-7	NA	TGCGCCAGCAGCCAAGGGGACGGCTCCTACGAGCAGTACTTC	CASSQGDGSYEQYF
once	TRBV11-2	TRBJ2-1	NA	TGTGCCAGCAGCTTTCCTAGCGATGAGCAGTTCTTC	CASSFPSDEQFF
NA	TRBV11-2	TRBJ2-5	NA	TGTGCCAGCATCCCTTACGGGTCCGGAGAGACCCAGTACTTC	CASIPYGSGETQYF
NA	TRBV27	TRBJ2-1	TRBD2	TGTGCCAGCACAGGGACTAGCGGGAGGGTATATGAGCAGTTCTTC	CASTGTSGRVYEQFF
NA	TRBV5-1	TRBJ1-2	NA	TGCGCCAGCAGGTGGGGGCAGGACTATGGCTACACCTTC	CASRWGQDYGYTF
NA	TRBV9	TRBJ1-1	NA	TGTGCCAGCAGCCCAGTAGGGGTCGTGGAAGCTTTCTTT	CASSPVGVVEAFF
NA	TRBV9	TRBJ2-7	NA	TGTGCCAGCAGCGTGGGCGGAGATTACGAGCAGTACTTC	CASSVGGDYEQYF
NA	TRBV6-5	TRBJ1-1	NA	TGTGCCAGCAGTTACGGGATTTCGGGGAACACTGAAGCTTTCTTT	CASSYGISGNTEAFF
NA	TRBV27	TRBJ2-7	TRBD1	TGTGCCAGCAGTCACGACGGGACAGGGACGGAGCAGTACTTC	CASSHDGTGTEQYF
NA	TRBV5-8	TRBJ1-4	TRBD1	TGTGCCAGCAGCTCGCAGGGGGACCCTAATGAAAAACTGTTTTTT	CASSSQGDPNEKLFF
NA	TRBV5-1	TRBJ1-6	NA	TGCGCCAGCAGCTTGGAGTCCATGGCACCCCTCCACTTT	CASSLESMAPLHF
NA	TRBV11-2	TRBJ2-7	NA	TGTGCCAGCAGCCCAGCAGGGGGAGGATACGAGCAGTACTTC	CASSPAGGGYEQYF
NA	TRBV9	TRBJ2-7	NA	TGTGCCAGCAGCGTCGACAGTGCCTACGAGCAGTACTTC	CASSVDSAYEQYF
NA	TRBV9	TRBJ2-5	NA	TGTGCCAGCAGTCATAGTTCTAGCGACGTGTACCAAGAGACCCAGTACTTC	CASSHSSSDVYQETQYF
NA	TRBV11-1	TRBJ2-7	TRBD2	TGTGCCAGCAGCTTAGTGGGGGACTACCGGTACGAGCAGTACTTC	CASSLVGDYRYEQYF
NA	TRBV4-1	TRBJ2-2	NA	TGCGCCAGCAGGGATGCCACCGGGGAGCTGTTTTTT	CASRDATGELFF
NA	TRBV13	TRBJ2-7	NA	TGTGCCAGCAGCTTAGAACAGAACACCTACGAGCAGTACTTC	CASSLEQNTYEQYF
NA	TRBV4-1	TRBJ2-1	TRBD1	TGCGCCAGCAGCCAAGGCGGGCGTCCAGGACAGGGGGACACATACAATGAGCAGTTCTTC	CASSQGGRPGQGDTYNEQFF
NA	TRBV5-6	TRBJ2-7	NA	TGTGCCAGCAGCTCTTTATCGGCAACCTTCTTC	CASSSLSATFF
NA	TRBV5-1	TRBJ2-2	TRBD1	TGCGCCAGCAGCTTCCCTGACAGGGGAGGAACCGGGGAGCTGTTTTTT	CASSFPDRGGTGELFF
NA	TRBV7-9	TRBJ2-7	NA	TGTGCCAGCAGCCCCTACTTGGGCAGGGACGAGCAGTACTTC	CASSPYLGRDEQYF
NA	TRBV9	TRBJ1-1	NA	TGTGCCAGCAGCCCCGTGGGTGGGGGGCCGCACACTGAAGCTTTCTTT	CASSPVGGGPHTEAFF
NA	TRBV5-1	TRBJ1-1	TRBD1	TGCGCCAGCAGCTCGACAGGGATCCTCATGAACACTGAAGCTTTCTTT	CASSSTGILMNTEAFF
NA	TRBV5-4	TRBJ2-7	NA	TGTGCCAGCAGTGAACCAGAGGTAGATCCCTACGAGCAGTACTTC	CASSEPEVDPYEQYF
NA	TRBV9	TRBJ2-3	NA	TGTGCCAGCAGCGTAGGGGTGGGCTCGGCAGATACGCAGTATTTT	CASSVGVGSADTQYF
NA	TRBV30	TRBJ1-2	NA	TGTGCCTGTAACCGGGAGGAGGGTGGCTACACCTTC	CACNREEGGYTF
NA	TRBV19	TRBJ1-6	NA	TGTGCCAGTAGTAACGAAGGAGGAGGCTATAATTCACCCCTCCACTTT	CASSNEGGGYNSPLHF
NA	TRBV5-8	TRBJ1-2	TRBD1	TGTGCCAGCAGCCCCAGGACAGGGGATGGCTACACCTTC	CASSPRTGDGYTF
NA	TRBV11-2	TRBJ2-7	NA	TGTGCCAGCAGCTCTAGGTCCCTAATCTACGAGCAGTACTTC	CASSSRSLIYEQYF
NA	TRBV29-1	TRBJ1-2	TRBD1	TGCAGCGGACAGGGGGCAGGCTATGGCTACACCTTC	CSGQGAGYGYTF
once	TRBV10-3	TRBJ1-1	TRBD1	TGTGCCATCAGTGACCCAGGGGGCCCGCCCGCTGAAGCTTTCTTT	CAISDPGGPPAEAFF
once	TRBV11-2	TRBJ2-7	TRBD1	TGTGCCAGCAGCAGAGACAGGGGCACCTACGAGCAGTACTTC	CASSRDRGTYEQYF
NA	TRBV14	TRBJ1-6	TRBD1	TGTGCCAGCAGCCAAGATCGAGACAGGGAATTTGCCTATAATTCACCCCTCCACTTT	CASSQDRDREFAYNSPLHF
NA	TRBV7-9	TRBJ2-7	NA	TGTGCCAGCAGCCGAGACCACGAGCAGTACTTC	CASSRDHEQYF
NA	TRBV5-3	TRBJ1-5	NA	TGTGCCAGAAGCGCAGTCGTAGGGGGAAAGAACAATCAGCCCCAGCATTTT	CARSAVVGGKNNQPQHF
NA	TRBV7-9	TRBJ2-7	NA	TGTGCCAGCAGCTCCCGGGACACCAATTTTGTAGAGCACGAGCAGTACTTC	CASSSRDTNFVEHEQYF
NA	TRBV10-1	TRBJ2-7	TRBD2	TGCGCCAGCAGTAGCGGGGGCCCCTACGAGCAGTACTTC	CASSSGGPYEQYF
NA	TRBV10-2	TRBJ2-5	TRBD2	TGCGCCAGCAGTCTAGCGGGGGGGCTAGAGGCCCAGTACTTC	CASSLAGGLEAQYF
NA	TRBV4-1	TRBJ2-7	NA	TGCGCCAGCAGCCAAGACTACGGACGCTACGAGCAGTACTTC	CASSQDYGRYEQYF
NA	TRBV4-1	TRBJ1-3	TRBD1	TGCGCCAGCAGCCAATTCTATCCCCAGGGGGACGAGGACACCATATATTTT	CASSQFYPQGDEDTIYF
NA	TRBV18	TRBJ2-3	NA	TGTGCCAGCTCACCCCCCGGGGCGGGGCGCACAGATACGCAGTATTTT	CASSPPGAGRTDTQYF